Listed here are 17 T cell receptor beta chains from one sample, sequenced in a study of T cells in Graves' hyperthyroidism and ophthalmopathy. The source material, RNA transcripts, was used to amplify TCR beta CDR3 regions. The study used the HTBI primer set for a first-round RT-PCR of the TCR CDR3. TCRdb reprocessed the multiplex PCR reads with MiXCR, giving one entry per CDR3 protein. The sample includes some 300,000 distinct CDR3 sequences, roughly 13% seen only once; the top ten take roughly 7.7%. Sequenced sample: blood. The receptor set was obtained from a woman aged 40 to 50 with Graves' hyperthyroidism.

This clonotype was picked up many times. The rearrangement links TRBV2 to TRBJ2-1; D is perhaps TRBD2 (5 bases). The CDR3 has 14 residues. The V gene's germline CDR1 is SNHLY and CDR2 FYNNEI. The germline V and J ends were trimmed by 5 bases and 8 bases, with 16 bases remaining between them. As DNA, the CDR3 is TGTGCCAGCAGTCCTATTTTAGCGACGGATGAGCAGTTCTTC. It yields the protein CASSPILATDEQFF. Supplemented by reference TRBV2 and TRBJ2-1, the full variable domain reads EPEVTQTPSHQVTQMGQEVILRCVPISNHLYFYWYRQILGQKVEFLVSFYNNEISEKSEIFDDQFSVERPDGSNFTLKIRSTKLEDSAMYFCASSPILATDEQFFGPGTRLTVL.

This clonotype was seen a few times. The chain links TRBV29-1 to TRBJ2-1, with 9 nucleotides matching TRBD2. The V gene's germline CDR1 is SQVTM and CDR2 ANQGSEA. This CDR3 is built from 13 residues. Trimming at V came to 0 bases and at J to 9 bases, leaving 3 bases not matched to a gene. The CDR3 protein is CSVEDWREGEQFF. Written as DNA, the CDR3 is TGCAGCGTTGAAGATTGGCGGGAGGGTGAGCAGTTCTTC.

This clonotype showed up many times. V and J are TRBV5-1 and TRBJ1-1, with 10 nucleotides matching TRBD1. The CDR3 loop spans 16 amino acids. The V gene's germline CDR1 is SGHRS and CDR2 YFSETQ. V shed 6 bases, J shed 1 base, and the junction held 9 bases outside the gene matches. CDR3 nucleotides: TGCGCCAGCACGAGGACAGGGGGGGTCCAGAACACTGAAGCTTTCTTT. Translating it yields CASTRTGGVQNTEAFF.

Many counts were recorded for this clonotype. The chain has TRBV12-3 or TRBV12-4 and TRBJ2-1; TRBD1 aligns across 8 bases. The CDR3 has 12 residues. With V trimmed by 5 bases and J by 8 bases, 2 bases remained unmatched. The CDR3 loop reads CASSPTGDEQFF. The DNA of the CDR3 is TGTGCCAGCAGTCCGACAGGGGATGAGCAGTTCTTC.

The sample holds many counts of this clonotype. V gene TRBV12-3 or TRBV12-4 combines with J gene TRBJ2-7; D gene unclear. The V end was cut by 6 bases, the J end by 4 bases, with 7 bases between. This CDR3 has 11 residues. CDR3 in DNA: TGTGCCAGCAGGCAGCTTTACGAGCAGTACTTC. Encoded protein: CASRQLYEQYF.

This clonotype appeared many times. The chain is built from TRBV6-1 and TRBJ2-7; the D gene is possibly TRBD2 (5 bases). Trimming left V 2 bases short and J 0 bases short, with 11 bases between. The V gene's germline CDR1 is MNHNS and CDR2 SASEGT. The CDR3 covers 15 residues. The CDR3 DNA follows: TGTGCCAGCAGTGAACTAGCTCTGCGCTCCTACGAGCAGTACTTC. Its translation is CASSELALRSYEQYF.

This chain uses TRBV3-1 with TRBJ1-5, with TRBD1 identical over 10 bases. Germline lookup yields CDR1 LGHDT and CDR2 YNNKEL (reference sequence). The CDR3 is 16 residues long. V was pared by 4 bases and J by 10 bases, with 13 bases of the junction left unmatched. The DNA for the CDR3 is TGTGCCAGCAGCCTGGCTAACCGGGACAGGGGTGAACCCCAGCATTTT. Translated, it gives CASSLANRDRGEPQHF.

This clonotype was seen repeatedly, ten times or more. The chain carries TRBV6-1 and TRBJ2-1, with TRBD2 identical over 10 bases. The junction had 7 bases not matched to a gene; V was cut back by 5 bases and J by 6 bases. The CDR3 runs 15 residues. Germline CDR1 reads MNHNS; CDR2 reads SASEGT. This CDR3 reads CASSSSGSFGNEQFF. DNA for the CDR3: TGTGCCAGCAGTTCTAGCGGGAGTTTTGGCAATGAGCAGTTCTTC.

This clonotype was seen many times. V gene TRBV10-3 combines with J gene TRBJ2-7; 7 nucleotides line up with TRBD1. Per the germline V gene, CDR1 is ENHRY and CDR2 is SYGVKD. CDR3 length: 13 amino acids. Trimming cost V 3 bases and J 5 bases; bases outside gene matches: 4. CDR3 sequence reads: CAISDAQGHEQYF. The CDR3 nucleotides are TGTGCCATCAGTGATGCACAGGGGCACGAGCAGTACTTC.

This clonotype was recorded many times. The chain couples TRBV28 to TRBJ1-2; tentative D call: TRBD1 (5 bases). From germline, CDR1 is MDHEN and CDR2 SYDVKM. The CDR3 totals 16 residues. Trimming left V 6 bases short and J 8 bases short, with 25 bases between. The CDR3: CASSPGEGPQARGYTF. The CDR3 bases are TGTGCCAGCAGCCCCGGGGAGGGGCCCCAAGCGCGGGGCTACACCTTC.

The chain joins TRBV5-6 to TRBJ2-5; D is possibly TRBD1 (6 bases). This CDR3 is 14 amino acids long. Trimming left V 3 bases short and J 7 bases short, with 16 bases between. From germline, CDR1 is SGHDT and CDR2 YYEEEE. In DNA form, the CDR3 reads TGTGCCAGCAGCTCTACACAGGGTGACTTGACCCAGTACTTC. This gives the protein CASSSTQGDLTQYF.

The chain is built from TRBV20-1 and TRBJ2-3; 13 bases fit TRBD2. The germline CDR1 and CDR2 sequences are DFQATT and SNEGSKA (reference sequence). The CDR3 contains 18 residues. V lost 3 bases to trimming and J lost 4 bases; unmatched junction nucleotides: 13. CDR3 DNA: TGCAGTGCTAGGTCCAGACTAGCGGGAGGAAGTGTGGCAGATACGCAGTATTTT. Protein product: CSARSRLAGGSVADTQYF.

In its sample, this clonotype was seen many times. This chain joins TRBV7-6 and TRBJ2-2; TRBD2 is a possible D gene (6 bases). There are 14 residues in the CDR3. Trimming shortened V by 2 bases and J by 7 bases, and 11 bases separated the two germline ends. In germline, CDR1 is SGHVS, CDR2 FNYEAQ. The CDR3 DNA sequence: TGTGCCAGCAGCTTATTAGCGGAGGGCGGGGAGCTGTTTTTT. Protein: CASSLLAEGGELFF.

Points on this clonotype: Compared with germline, one end of the junction differs, possibly owing to a read error. The genes are TRBV7-9 and TRBJ2-7, with D possibly TRBD1 on 6 matching bases. Germline V CDR1 and CDR2: SEHNR, FQNEAQ (reference sequence). The CDR3 runs 16 residues. In DNA form, the CDR3 reads TGCGCCAGCAGCGCCAAACAGGGCCTGAGTCATGTCGAGCAGTACTTC. Translated: CASSAKQGLSHVEQYF.

This clonotype was detected many times. V gene TRBV28 combines with J gene TRBJ1-4, with a tentative D call TRBD1 (5 bases). Trimming pared 0 bases from V and 0 bases from J, leaving 5 bases between. CDR1 and CDR2 from the germline V gene are MDHEN and SYDVKM. CDR3 length: 15 amino acids. CDR3 nucleotide sequence: TGTGCCAGCAGTTTATGGACAGCAACTAATGAAAAACTGTTTTTT. Translating it yields CASSLWTATNEKLFF.

This chain links TRBV7-9 with TRBJ2-7; D assignment may be TRBD1 or TRBD2 (5 bases each). Per germline, CDR1 SEHNR and CDR2 FQNEAQ (reference sequence). The ends were cut back, 1 base at V and 6 bases at J, with 10 bases in the middle. The CDR3 consists of 13 residues. CDR3 in DNA: TGTGCCAGCAGCTTAGGGGGGACGGTCGAGCAGTACTTC. This sequence encodes CASSLGGTVEQYF.

As for this clonotype: Just one base apart from a much larger clone, this may be a read error. The limits of the CDR3 on the DNA are not certain, so only TCRdb's listed CDR3 is given. The chain uses TRBV12-3 or TRBV12-4 and TRBJ2-3; the table calls TRBD2, which could not be checked here. From its first to its last residue, the CDR3 has 14 amino acids. This CDR3 reads CASSFGGGTDTQCF.